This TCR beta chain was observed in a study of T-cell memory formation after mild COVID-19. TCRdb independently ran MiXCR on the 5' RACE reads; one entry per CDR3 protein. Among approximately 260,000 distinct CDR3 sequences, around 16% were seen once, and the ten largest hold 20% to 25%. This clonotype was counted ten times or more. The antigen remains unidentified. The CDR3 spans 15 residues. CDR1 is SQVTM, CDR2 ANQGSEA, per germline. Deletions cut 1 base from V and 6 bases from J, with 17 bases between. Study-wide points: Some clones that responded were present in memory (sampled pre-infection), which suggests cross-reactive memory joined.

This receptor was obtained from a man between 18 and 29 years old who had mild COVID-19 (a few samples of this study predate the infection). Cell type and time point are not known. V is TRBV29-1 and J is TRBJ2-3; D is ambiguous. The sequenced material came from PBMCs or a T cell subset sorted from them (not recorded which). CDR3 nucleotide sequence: TGCAGCGTTGAAGGTCTGGATCCAAACGCGGATACGCAGTATTTT. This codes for CSVEGLDPNADTQYF.